This TCR beta chain was identified in a study of blood T cells in healthy people across ages. Samples had at least 7 million PBMCs isolated from them. The CDR3 runs 15 residues. Trimming at V came to 2 bases and at J to 6 bases, leaving 10 bases not matched to a gene. Germline CDR1 reads GTSNPN; CDR2 reads SVGIG (reference sequence). Findings and limits, study-wide: Aged donors had fewer naive CD4+ cells and lower diversity than long-lived donors. Among T cells, TCR beta diversity per million cells dropped roughly linearly as age rose.

A sample-barcoded 5' primer and a J-beta primer mix were used in a second PCR of about 7 to 12 cycles. Sequencing yielded, for each sample, at least 3 million paired-end reads carrying CDR3. Each CDR3 protein gets one entry after TCRdb re-called the 5' RACE reads with MiXCR. The sample includes about 1.6 million distinct CDR3 sequences, roughly 32% of them seen just once. Comments on this clonotype: Antigen specificity is unknown.

The chain links TRBV30 to TRBJ2-3, with 8 bases identical to TRBD2. This receptor was identified in a woman aged 25 to 39 in good health. What was sequenced was blood. CDR3 nucleotide sequence: TGTGCCTGGAGTATTACTAGCGGCCGAGCGGATACGCAGTATTTT. Protein sequence: CAWSITSGRADTQYF.